These 15 T cell receptor beta chains came from one sample sequenced in a study of blood T cell repertoires in COVID-19. Profiling relied on immunoSEQ multiplex PCR, and the TCRdb table lists in-frame clones only, not all of them. The sample has roughly 120,000 clones, approximately 90% seen once. Sequencing used peripheral blood. These receptors were obtained from a man aged 45-65 years with COVID-19, enrolled during active disease.

In its sample, this clone was seen once. The V gene is TRBV9, the J gene TRBJ2-2, with 10 bases aligning to TRBD1. The V gene end was trimmed by 0 bases and the J gene end by 2 bases; junction bases not matched to a gene: 13. This CDR3 has 20 residues. Germline V gives CDR1 SGDLS, CDR2 YYNGEE. The CDR3 loop reads CASSVGGGVWTGGNTGELFF. The DNA for the CDR3 is TGTGCCAGCAGCGTAGGAGGAGGGGTCTGGACAGGGGGTAACACCGGGGAGCTGTTTTTT.

The rearrangement links TRBV20-1 to TRBJ2-3, with D possibly being TRBD1 (5 bases). The CDR3 consists of 15 residues. Germline V gene sequence: CDR1 DFQATT, CDR2 SNEGSKA (reference sequence). Trimming removed 6 bases from V and 0 bases from J, with 16 bases in between. The CDR3: CSASRGPDSTDTQYF. The CDR3 bases are TGCAGTGCCAGTAGGGGCCCTGACAGCACAGATACGCAGTATTTT.

A word on this clone: Within the sample, other DNA sequences also encode this same CDR3. The V call is TRBV4-3, the J call TRBJ1-2; 7 nucleotides line up with TRBD1. The germline gives CDR1 LGHNA, CDR2 YSLEER. The CDR3 has 12 amino acids. After removal of 1 base from V and 7 bases from J, the junction contained 0 bases not matched to a gene. This chain's CDR3 is CASSQGTGGYTF. CDR3 nucleotide sequence: TGCGCCAGCAGCCAAGGGACAGGTGGCTACACCTTC.

The chain links TRBV6-5 to TRBJ2-3; possibly TRBD1 for D (5 bases). Germline V gene sequence: CDR1 MNHEY, CDR2 SVGAGI. The CDR3 contains 15 residues. Trimming took off 5 bases at V and 2 bases at J, with 14 bases between the two ends. The CDR3 sequence: CASSRIGQATDTQYF. The CDR3 DNA reads as TGTGCCAGCAGTCGCATAGGACAAGCCACAGATACGCAGTATTTT.

The count of this clone is one. The rearrangement uses TRBV30 and TRBJ2-4; 8 bases fit TRBD1. The CDR3 contains 17 residues. CDR1 is GTSNPN and CDR2 is SVGIG in the germline V gene (reference sequence). V lost 2 bases to trimming and J lost 1 base; unmatched junction nucleotides: 10. The CDR3 bases are TGTGCCTGGAGTTCTGCCAGACAGGGGAGCGCCAAAAACATTCAGTACTTC. Translation gives CAWSSARQGSAKNIQYF.

The chain joins TRBV7-9 to TRBJ2-2, with D possibly TRBD2 on 6 matching bases. This CDR3 has 16 residues. The V gene's germline CDR1 is SEHNR and CDR2 FQNEAQ (reference sequence). The ends were cut back, 6 bases at V and 5 bases at J, with 19 bases in the middle. Here the CDR3 DNA reads TGTGCCAGCAGGGTGGGGGGACGTTCGGGAACCGGGGAGCTGTTTTTT. As protein: CASRVGGRSGTGELFF.

This sequence joins TRBV2 and TRBJ1-1; D is unresolved. V dropped 5 bases and J dropped 0 bases, with 7 bases sitting between them. CDR3 length equals 13 residues. Germline loops: CDR1 SNHLY, CDR2 FYNNEI. This CDR3 reads CASSYMLNTEAFF. In nucleotides, the CDR3 is TGTGCCAGCAGTTACATGTTGAACACTGAAGCTTTCTTT.

The chain uses TRBV9 and TRBJ2-2; D is undetermined. CDR3 length equals 12 residues. CDR1 is SGDLS and CDR2 is YYNGEE in the germline V gene. Trimming removed 0 bases at V and 7 bases at J, with 4 bases between. In DNA, the CDR3 is TGTGCCAGCAGCGTAGACGGCGGGGAGCTGTTTTTT. Its protein product is CASSVDGGELFF. Together with reference TRBV9 and TRBJ2-2, the CDR3 gives the full variable domain: DSGVTQTPKHLITATGQRVTLRCSPRSGDLSVYWYQQSLDQGLQFLIQYYNGEERAKGNILERFSAQQFPDLHSELNLSSLELGDSALYFCASSVDGGELFFGEGSRLTVL.

The chain uses TRBV6-5 and TRBJ1-1; 8 nucleotides match TRBD1. Germline assignment: CDR1 MNHEY and CDR2 SVGAGI. The trim removed 6 bases at V and 11 bases at J, leaving 11 bases unmatched. The CDR3 is 13 amino acids. CDR3 sequence: CASRPGGGECAFF. Here the CDR3 DNA reads TGTGCCAGCAGACCAGGGGGCGGAGAGTGCGCTTTCTTT.

J is TRBJ2-3 and V is TRBV5-4; TRBD2 matches 9 bases. V was clipped by 3 bases and J by 0 bases; unmatched bases: 8. The CDR3 has 17 residues. Germline V gene data show CDR1 as SGHNT and CDR2 as YYREEE (reference sequence). The CDR3: CASSYYSGSVSTDTQYF. In nucleotides, the CDR3 is TGTGCCAGCAGCTATTATAGCGGGAGCGTGAGCACAGATACGCAGTATTTT.

The V call is TRBV11-2, the J call TRBJ1-1; TRBD1 might be the D (6 bases). Between the trimmed V and J ends, which lost 5 bases and 1 base, there was a span of 8 bases. The CDR3 consists of 13 residues. Germline values: CDR1 SGHAT, CDR2 FQNNGV. The CDR3 loop is CASSQGRNTEAFF. Written as DNA, the CDR3 is TGTGCCAGCAGCCAGGGGAGGAACACTGAAGCTTTCTTT.

This clone was detected only a few times. The chain uses TRBV6-5 and TRBJ1-2, with D possibly being TRBD1 (6 bases). Germline assignment: CDR1 MNHEY and CDR2 SVGAGI. V gave up 2 bases and J gave up 6 bases, with 13 bases separating them. The length of the CDR3 is 14 residues. DNA for the CDR3: TGTGCCAGCAGTTACCACAGGGATAAGAATGGCTACACCTTC. It is translated as CASSYHRDKNGYTF.

This chain joins TRBV2 and TRBJ1-5; TRBD1 matches 7 bases. V shed 4 bases, J shed 1 base, and the junction held 10 bases outside the gene matches. The CDR3 has 17 residues. Per the germline V gene, CDR1 is SNHLY and CDR2 is FYNNEI. In DNA form, the CDR3 reads TGTGCCAGCAGTGTGACAGGGACCTTGAGGAGCAATCAGCCCCAGCATTTT. Protein sequence: CASSVTGTLRSNQPQHF.

The V and J genes are TRBV3-1 (or the pseudogene TRBV3-2) and TRBJ1-3; D gene ambiguous. The CDR3 is made up of 19 amino acids. Germline CDR1 LGHDT, CDR2 YNNKEL (reference sequence). Trimming pared 0 bases from V and 0 bases from J, leaving 18 bases between. The CDR3: CASSQDKRRESLSGNTIYF. The CDR3 DNA follows: TGTGCCAGCAGCCAAGATAAGCGACGTGAGAGCCTCTCTGGAAACACCATATATTTT.

J is TRBJ2-2 and V is TRBV4-1; 9 nucleotides line up with TRBD1. Germline lookup yields CDR1 MGHRA and CDR2 YSYEKL. With V trimmed by 0 bases and J by 6 bases, 5 bases remained unmatched. This CDR3 contains 16 residues. The CDR3 loop reads CASSQDGDRASGELFF. The CDR3 DNA follows: TGCGCCAGCAGCCAAGATGGGGACAGGGCGTCCGGGGAGCTGTTTTTT.